Each of the 15 T cell receptor beta chains below was sequenced from the same sample in a study of blood T cell repertoires in COVID-19. Produced via immunoSEQ multiplex PCR; TCRdb's table is partial and in-frame only. The sample includes tens of thousands of clones, around 89% seen only once; the top ten take around 7.2%. The sequenced sample was peripheral blood. The receptor set was obtained from a woman over 75 with acute or convalescent COVID-19.

This chain connects TRBV6-5 to TRBJ2-7, with 11 bases fitting TRBD2. CDR3 length: 15 amino acids. Germline CDR1 is MNHEY and CDR2 is SVGAGI. Trimming at V came to 4 bases and at J to 2 bases, leaving 4 bases not matched to a gene. CDR3 DNA sequence: TGTGCCAGCAGTTCGGGACTAGCGGCCACCTACGAGCAGTACTTC. It translates to CASSSGLAATYEQYF.

This clone was recorded once. The CDR3 loop reads CASSPRGDRALETQYF. The CDR3, as DNA: TGTGCCAGCTCGCCGCGAGGGGACAGGGCCCTAGAGACCCAGTACTTC. The chain uses TRBV5-8 and TRBJ2-5; 9 bases agree with TRBD1. Germline lookup yields CDR1 SGHTS and CDR2 YDEGEE. The CDR3 runs 16 residues. V lost 7 bases, J lost 4 bases, and 14 bases stayed unmatched.

The chain recombines TRBV7-2 with TRBJ1-5, with 9 bases matching TRBD1. Germline loops: CDR1 SGHTA, CDR2 FQGNSA. Losses at the gene ends were 3 bases for V and 5 bases for J; bases not matched to a gene: 8. The CDR3 runs 16 residues. The CDR3 nucleotides read TGTGCCAGCAGCTTCGGCGGACAGGGGAAATATCAGCCCCAGCATTTT. Protein: CASSFGGQGKYQPQHF.

The chain carries TRBV6-6 and TRBJ2-5; tentatively, D is TRBD2 (7 bases). V lost 5 bases and J 1 base, leaving 20 bases between the germline ends. Per germline, CDR1 MNHNY and CDR2 SVGAGI (reference sequence). The CDR3 runs to 17 residues. In DNA form, the CDR3 reads TGTGCCAGCAGTCCCAGCAGGGGCGGGGGTATCCAAGAGACCCAGTACTTC. The encoded protein is CASSPSRGGGIQETQYF.

V gene TRBV3-1 (or the pseudogene TRBV3-2) combines with J gene TRBJ1-5, with D uncertain. There are 15 residues in the CDR3. Germline loops: CDR1 LGHDT, CDR2 YNNKEL (reference sequence). The V end lost 0 bases, the J end lost 0 bases, and 6 bases lay between the germline ends. The CDR3 sequence is CASSQDGLSNQPQHF. Written as DNA, the CDR3 is TGTGCCAGCAGCCAAGATGGCCTTAGCAATCAGCCCCAGCATTTT.

V usage is TRBV7-3 and J usage is TRBJ2-3, with 7 bases fitting TRBD2. Germline V gene lookup returns CDR1 SGHTA and CDR2 FQGTGA. With V trimmed by 5 bases and J by 10 bases, 6 bases remained unmatched. The CDR3 is 12 residues long. The CDR3 sequence is CASSTGLGPQYF. As DNA, the CDR3 is TGTGCCAGCAGCACCGGACTAGGACCGCAGTATTTT.

V is TRBV9 and J is TRBJ2-5; 12 nucleotides match TRBD2. V lost 3 bases and J lost 5; bases outside the gene matches: 11. The germline V gene has CDR1 SGDLS and CDR2 YYNGEE. The length of the CDR3 is 17 residues. The CDR3, as DNA: TGTGCCAGCAGCGGGGGGGACCGGGGACTAGCGGGTGAGACCCAGTACTTC. It codes for CASSGGDRGLAGETQYF.

This clone turned up a few times. The chain recombines TRBV12-3 or TRBV12-4 with TRBJ2-7; D is possibly TRBD2 (6 bases). V shed 7 bases and J shed 7 bases, with 11 bases lying between them. The length of the CDR3 is 11 residues. CDR3 bases: TGTGCCAGCACCTCGGGGGTAGAGCAGTACTTC. Translating gives CASTSGVEQYF.

This clone was observed a few times. V and J are TRBV6-2 or TRBV6-3 and TRBJ1-5; 10 bases map to TRBD1. Germline V gene data show CDR1 as MNHEY and CDR2 as SVGEGT. The CDR3 totals 17 residues. Trimming took 9 bases from V and 6 from J; bases not matched to a gene: 17. The CDR3 sequence: CASSKTKPGTGVQPQHF. CDR3 nucleotide sequence: TGTGCCAGTAGTAAGACGAAACCCGGGACAGGGGTTCAGCCCCAGCATTTT.

The rearrangement uses TRBV7-3 and TRBJ2-1, with a tentative D call TRBD1 (6 bases). Looked up from germline, CDR1 is SGHTA and CDR2 is FQGTGA. The CDR3 extends over 14 amino acids. The germline V and J ends were trimmed by 2 bases and 5 bases, with 10 bases remaining between them. CDR3 in DNA: TGTGCCAGCAGCTTACAGCCAGGGGACAATGAGCAGTTCTTC. It translates to CASSLQPGDNEQFF.

The genes are TRBV2 and TRBJ1-5, with D unclear. Germline V gives CDR1 SNHLY, CDR2 FYNNEI. This CDR3 has 15 amino acids. V was trimmed by 3 bases and J by 1 base, leaving 10 bases between them. CDR3 sequence: CASSEEGRSNQPQHF. CDR3 in DNA: TGTGCCAGCAGTGAGGAAGGGAGGAGCAATCAGCCCCAGCATTTT.

The chain is built from TRBV2 and TRBJ1-5; weak D call: TRBD1 (6 bases). Germline V gives CDR1 SNHLY, CDR2 FYNNEI. The CDR3 consists of 15 residues. Trimming cost V 4 bases and J 5 bases, with 15 bases left between them. The CDR3 DNA reads TGTGCCAGCAGTGTCCCGGGACAAGGGGATCAGCCCCAGCATTTT. Its protein product is CASSVPGQGDQPQHF.

V gene TRBV3-1 (or the pseudogene TRBV3-2) combines with J gene TRBJ1-1; D is undetermined. Germline V gene lookup returns CDR1 LGHDT and CDR2 YNNKEL (reference sequence). V gave up 5 bases and J gave up 6 bases, with 7 bases separating them. This CDR3 spans 11 amino acids. CDR3 region: CASSGSAEAFF. In DNA form, the CDR3 reads TGTGCCAGCAGCGGAAGCGCTGAAGCTTTCTTT.

This sequence joins TRBV19 and TRBJ1-3; TRBD1 might be the D (5 bases). Trimming cost V 3 bases and J 2 bases, with 8 bases left between them. This CDR3 has 14 amino acids. Germline CDR1 LNHDA, CDR2 SQIVND (reference sequence). CDR3 nucleotides: TGTGCCAGTAGTATCGGGGGGGCTGGAAACACCATATATTTT. Protein: CASSIGGAGNTIYF.

This rearrangement joins TRBV19 to TRBJ1-5; D is uncertain. This CDR3 has 15 amino acids. V was shortened by 0 bases and J by 5 bases, with 11 bases between the two germline ends. Germline CDR1 is LNHDA and CDR2 is SQIVND (reference sequence). CDR3 nucleotide sequence: TGTGCCAGTAGTATAGATAACGGGCGGGATCAGCCCCAGCATTTT. Protein sequence: CASSIDNGRDQPQHF.